The present TCR beta chain was sequenced within a study of blood T cell repertoires in COVID-19. Libraries were prepared by immunoSEQ multiplex PCR; TCRdb keeps only in-frame clonotypes and omits some of them. The sample has around 150,000 clones, about 79% seen once; the top ten hold 7.2%. The sequencing sample was made of peripheral blood. This clonotype was sampled from a woman aged 45-59 years in a cohort sampled during active or convalescent COVID-19.

CDR3 bases: TGTGCCAGCAGCTCCGACAGACCCTCTGGAAACACCATATATTTT. Translating it yields CASSSDRPSGNTIYF. The rearrangement links TRBV7-8 to TRBJ1-3; a possible D gene is TRBD1 (5 bases). There are 15 residues in the CDR3. V dropped 4 bases and J dropped 0 bases, with 10 bases sitting between them. In germline, CDR1 is SGHVS, CDR2 FQNEAQ. Full variable domain (outside the CDR3, taken from reference TRBV7-8 and TRBJ1-3): GAGVSQSPRYKVAKRGQDVALRCDPISGHVSLFWYQQALGQGPEFLTYFQNEAQLDKSGLPSDRFFAERPEGSVSTLKIQRTQQEDSAVYLCASSSDRPSGNTIYFGEGSWLTVV.